Below are 15 T cell receptor beta chains sequenced from a single sample in a study of blood T cells in healthy people across ages. With a J-beta primer mix and a sample-barcoded 5' primer, a second PCR ran roughly 6 to 11 cycles. TCRdb re-called the 5' RACE reads with MiXCR, one entry per CDR3 protein. Found here are about 970,000 distinct CDR3 sequences, 51% of them singletons; the top ten hold roughly a fifth. The specimen was blood. These receptors originate from a woman aged 55-69 years in good health.

The rearrangement joins TRBV3-1 to TRBJ2-1, with a weak D call TRBD2 (5 bases). This CDR3 has 19 residues. V shed 1 base and J shed 0 bases, with 19 bases lying between them. Looked up from germline, CDR1 is LGHDT and CDR2 is YNNKEL (reference sequence). The CDR3 reads CASSQGGNWRQASYNEQFF. DNA of the CDR3: TGTGCCAGCAGCCAAGGTGGGAACTGGAGGCAAGCCTCCTACAATGAGCAGTTCTTC.

In this sample, this clonotype turned up a few times. J is TRBJ2-7 and V is TRBV9, with 8 bases that match TRBD2. Trimming took 0 bases from V and 8 from J; bases not matched to a gene: 10. CDR3 length: 15 residues. CDR1 is SGDLS, CDR2 YYNGEE, per germline. This CDR3 is CASSVEASGSFQQYF. CDR3 bases: TGTGCCAGCAGCGTAGAGGCTAGCGGGTCCTTCCAGCAGTACTTC. Full variable domain (missing parts from reference TRBV9 and TRBJ2-7): DSGVTQTPKHLITATGQRVTLRCSPRSGDLSVYWYQQSLDQGLQFLIQYYNGEERAKGNILERFSAQQFPDLHSELNLSSLELGDSALYFCASSVEASGSFQQYFGPGTRLTVT.

This clonotype was found many times. This sequence joins TRBV27 and TRBJ2-7, with 9 bases aligning to TRBD2. The length of the CDR3 is 15 residues. Germline assignment: CDR1 MNHEY and CDR2 SMNVEV (reference sequence). Trimming took 5 bases from V and 5 from J; bases not matched to a gene: 10. The CDR3 is CASSPNIAGVHEQYF. The CDR3 region has the DNA TGTGCCAGCAGTCCGAATATAGCGGGAGTTCACGAGCAGTACTTC.

The rearrangement links TRBV30 to TRBJ1-4; D not resolved. V lost 0 bases and J 4 bases, leaving 9 bases between the germline ends. The germline V gene has CDR1 GTSNPN and CDR2 SVGIG (reference sequence). This CDR3 has 14 amino acids. The CDR3 reads CAWSVGRSNEKLFF. CDR3 in DNA: TGTGCCTGGAGTGTAGGGAGGAGTAATGAAAAACTGTTTTTT.

The chain is built from TRBV7-9 and TRBJ2-6; 7 bases fit TRBD1. Germline V lookup: CDR1 SEHNR, CDR2 FQNEAQ (reference sequence). CDR3 length equals 18 residues. Trimming cost V 3 bases and J 0 bases; bases outside gene matches: 8. The CDR3 region is CASSFIRTGYSGANVLTF. The CDR3 DNA sequence: TGTGCCAGCAGCTTCATCCGGACAGGATACTCTGGGGCCAACGTCCTGACTTTC.

J is TRBJ2-7 and V is TRBV28; 7 bases are a match to TRBD1. Germline trimming cut 6 bases from V and 3 bases from J; bases unmatched to any gene: 11. The CDR3 spans 15 residues. Germline-derived CDR1 and CDR2 are MDHEN and SYDVKM. The CDR3 spells CASRRLRTGGYEQYF. In DNA, the CDR3 is TGTGCCAGCAGACGATTGAGGACAGGAGGCTACGAGCAGTACTTC.

The rearrangement joins TRBV4-3 to TRBJ2-1, with 9 bases matching TRBD2. The length of the CDR3 is 17 residues. Germline CDR1 is LGHNA and CDR2 is YSLEER. V dropped 4 bases and J dropped 0; count of bases not matched to a gene: 7. This CDR3 reads CASSRTGTSLSYNEQFF. CDR3 coding DNA: TGCGCCAGCAGCCGCACCGGGACTAGCCTCTCCTACAATGAGCAGTTCTTC.

The chain couples TRBV12-3 or TRBV12-4 to TRBJ1-1; D is ambiguous. The CDR3 is 12 residues long. V dropped 7 bases and J dropped 4 bases, with 10 bases sitting between them. This CDR3 is CASTGWGTEAFF. As DNA, the CDR3 is TGTGCCAGCACCGGGTGGGGCACTGAAGCTTTCTTT.

This clonotype occurred a few times. The chain couples TRBV27 to TRBJ2-5; TRBD2 aligns across 7 bases. The germline V gene encodes CDR1 MNHEY and CDR2 SMNVEV (reference sequence). Trimming removed 5 bases from V and 11 bases from J; junction bases left unmatched: 11. This CDR3 has 13 residues. CDR3 sequence (DNA): TGTGCCAGCAGTATTTGGTCTGGGAGGGAGCAGTACTTC. Translating it yields CASSIWSGREQYF.

This clonotype turned up a few times. The rearrangement joins TRBV20-1 to TRBJ2-4; D call uncertain. The last part of the DNA fits TRBJ2-7 better; the J call may be wrong. The CDR3 has 14 residues. CDR1 and CDR2 (germline): DFQATT, SNEGSKA (reference sequence). CDR3 in amino acids: CSARGIDWTYEQYF. In DNA form, the CDR3 reads TGCAGTGCTAGGGGGATCGATTGGACCTACGAGCAGTACTTC.

V and J are TRBV15 and TRBJ2-7; TRBD2 matches at 14 bases. The trim removed 3 bases at V and 6 bases at J, leaving 4 bases unmatched. Germline assignment: CDR1 LNHNV and CDR2 YYDKDF (reference sequence). The CDR3 has 15 amino acids. The CDR3 is CATSRGLAGASEQYF. In DNA, the CDR3 is TGTGCCACCAGCAGGGGACTAGCGGGAGCTAGCGAGCAGTACTTC.

This clonotype has a single count. A much larger clone differs by one base, so this may be a read error. This chain uses TRBV6-5 with TRBJ2-1, with D possibly TRBD2 on 6 matching bases. The V gene's germline CDR1 is MNHEY and CDR2 SVGAGI. There are 13 residues in the CDR3. V was trimmed by 6 bases and J by 5 bases, leaving 11 bases between them. The CDR3: CASRSGSHNEQFF. The CDR3 region has the DNA TGTGCCAGCAGAAGCGGGTCCCACAATGAGCAGTTCTTC.

V gene TRBV11-2 combines with J gene TRBJ2-1, with 8 bases that match TRBD2. The CDR3 totals 16 residues. The V segment lost 5 bases and the J segment 5 bases; nucleotides outside the gene matches: 11. Looked up from germline, CDR1 is SGHAT and CDR2 is FQNNGV. CDR3 sequence: CASSPIAGKAHNEQFF. CDR3 sequence (DNA): TGTGCCAGCAGCCCAATAGCGGGGAAAGCTCACAATGAGCAGTTCTTC. Using reference TRBV11-2 and TRBJ2-1 for the parts outside the CDR3, the full variable domain is EAGVAQSPRYKIIEKRQSVAFWCNPISGHATLYWYQQILGQGPKLLIQFQNNGVVDDSQLPKDRFSAERLKGVDSTLKIQPAKLEDSAVYLCASSPIAGKAHNEQFFGPGTRLTVL.

The genes are TRBV5-1 and TRBJ2-3; 9 positions agree with TRBD1. The CDR3 loop spans 16 amino acids. Trimming at V came to 2 bases and at J to 2 bases, leaving 6 bases not matched to a gene. CDR1 and CDR2 from the germline V gene are SGHRS and YFSETQ. In nucleotides, the CDR3 is TGCGCCAGCAGCTTTGGGACAGGGACCTACACAGATACGCAGTATTTT. As protein: CASSFGTGTYTDTQYF.

V usage is TRBV2 and J usage is TRBJ2-5; TRBD1 matches 7 bases. The DNA matches TRBJ2-7 better at its end, which makes the J call doubtful. Germline loops: CDR1 SNHLY, CDR2 FYNNEI. This CDR3 comprises 12 residues. CDR3 in amino acids: CASTWDSYEQYF. CDR3 in DNA: TGTGCCAGCACCTGGGACAGCTACGAGCAGTACTTC.